Listed below are T cell receptor beta chains from one sample, sequenced in a study of vaccination effects on CD4 cells after COVID-19. The assay was immunoSEQ multiplex PCR, and TCRdb's table has in-frame clones only and misses some. The sample comprises tens of thousands of clones, 73% of which are singletons, and 1% to 1.5% rests with the top ten. These receptors' antigens are unknown. Sequencing used CD4+ T cells from PBMCs cultured with HCoV-229E spike peptides, obtained after COVID-19 vaccination. Receptors originate from a human donor who received a COVID-19 vaccine. Each CDR3 is given with its conserved first and last residue. The D gene is left open where the match is weak. Some rows mark clone size as missing; the rest say once, few, many or name a class of expanded clone.

j_gene | d_gene | v_gene | abundance | CDR3nt | CDR3aa
TRBJ1-6 | . | TRBV30 | few | TGTGCCTGGAGTGACAGGCACTCCTATAATTCACCCCTCCACTTT | CAWSDRHSYNSPLHF
TRBJ1-4 | . | TRBV18 | few | TGTGCCAGCTCACCAAGGACAGCAGGAGGTGAAAAACTGTTTTTT | CASSPRTAGGEKLFF
TRBJ2-5 | TRBD2 | TRBV5-1 | . | TGCGCCAGCAGCTCCCTAGCGGGCCTCCAAGAGACCCAGTACTTC | CASSSLAGLQETQYF
TRBJ1-1 | TRBD1 | TRBV6-5 | . | TGTGCCAGCAAATGGGACAGGGAAAACACTGAAGCTTTCTTT | CASKWDRENTEAFF
TRBJ1-4 | . | TRBV2 | . | TGTGCCAGCAGGTTCGACGGACGTGGTGAAAAACTGTTTTTT | CASRFDGRGEKLFF
TRBJ2-3 | TRBD2 | TRBV9 | . | TGTGCCAGCAGGTTGACTAGCGGGGTTTCAGATACGCAGTATTTT | CASRLTSGVSDTQYF
TRBJ2-5 | . | TRBV19 | . | TGTGCCAGTACCTCACCCCGGGGGGAGACCCAGTACTTC | CASTSPRGETQYF
TRBJ2-5 | TRBD2 | TRBV9 | . | TGTGCCAGCAGCGACGGGACTAGCGGGGGGGCCGGGGAGACCCAGTACTTC | CASSDGTSGGAGETQYF
TRBJ1-4 | . | TRBV5-1 | . | TGCGCCAGCTCTGCAGAGATTCTCGAAAAACTGTTTTTT | CASSAEILEKLFF
TRBJ2-3 | . | TRBV24-1 | . | TGTGCCACCAGTGATTTGCAACCCACTAGCACAGATACGCAGTATTTT | CATSDLQPTSTDTQYF
TRBJ1-1 | . | TRBV10-1 | . | TGCGCCAGCAGGGCAGACTTGAACACTGAAGCTTTCTTT | CASRADLNTEAFF
TRBJ1-3 | . | TRBV7-9 | . | TGTGCCAGCAGCTTAGAAGGCAGTCGGGGAAACACCATATATTTT | CASSLEGSRGNTIYF
TRBJ2-1 | . | TRBV2 | . | TGTGCCAGCGGGAAAAAGGATGAGCAGTTCTTC | CASGKKDEQFF
TRBJ1-2 | . | TRBV9 | few | TGTGCCAGCAGCAGGGCAAACCTTGGCTACACCTTC | CASSRANLGYTF
TRBJ2-5 | TRBD1 | TRBV7-2 | . | TGTGCCAGCAGCTTAGCAGGGGGCGGTGAGACCCAGTACTTC | CASSLAGGGETQYF